This is a list of T cell receptor beta chains from one sample in a study of cytotoxic CD8 clonotypes in ibrutinib-treated CLL. Clones were sequenced by immunoSEQ multiplex PCR, and TCRdb holds only the in-frame ones, with some missing. Of under 200,000 clones in the sample, about 80% were seen once. The sample was PBMCs, taken after 24 months of ibrutinib treatment. Source of these receptors: a human donor with chronic lymphocytic leukemia. Each CDR3 is given with its conserved first and last residue. The order of the fields is D gene, clone size, J gene, V gene, CDR3 protein, CDR3 DNA. A D gene is named only where the DNA matches it firmly. Expanded clones are given a class, and other clones once, few, many or no size at all.

>.|.|TRBJ2-2|TRBV7-2
CASSYAPPGTKGGELFF
TGTGCCAGCAGCTACGCCCCTCCCGGGACAAAGGGAGGGGAGCTGTTTTTT
>.|once|TRBJ1-5|TRBV28
CASSSPKKGHSNQPQHF
TGTGCCAGCAGTTCCCCGAAGAAGGGTCATAGCAATCAGCCCCAGCATTTT
>.|once|TRBJ1-2|TRBV27
CASSSLPGLTGYTF
TGTGCCAGCAGTTCCTTGCCAGGACTCACGGGCTACACCTTC
>TRBD1|.|TRBJ1-2|TRBV11-2
CASSSGDWTGGVYGYTF
TGTGCCAGCAGCTCCGGAGATTGGACAGGGGGCGTCTATGGCTACACCTTC
>TRBD1|.|TRBJ1-3|TRBV5-6
CASSLGTGLFSGNTIYF
TGTGCCAGCAGCTTGGGGACAGGATTATTCTCTGGAAACACCATATATTTT
>.|.|TRBJ1-1|TRBV20-1
CSAETNGGAFF
TGCAGTGCGGAGACAAACGGGGGAGCTTTCTTT
>.|.|TRBJ1-4|TRBV7-9
CASSLGDIHNEKLFF
TGTGCCAGCAGCTTAGGGGACATACATAATGAAAAACTGTTTTTT
>.|.|TRBJ1-3|TRBV29-1
CSVAWQTDTIYF
TGCAGCGTTGCGTGGCAGACAGATACCATATATTTT
>.|.|TRBJ2-7|TRBV5-1
CASSLGGGIYEQYF
TGCGCCAGCAGCTTGGGTGGGGGGATCTACGAGCAGTACTTC
>.|few|TRBJ1-6|TRBV18
CASRLRSDSPLHF
TGTGCCAGCCGACTTAGGAGTGATTCACCCCTCCACTTT
>.|.|TRBJ1-2|TRBV14
CASKSQGLTMEDYTF
TGTGCCAGCAAATCGCAGGGGTTAACTATGGAGGACTACACCTTC
>TRBD2|.|TRBJ2-1|TRBV19
CASSISGGRALYNEQFF
TGTGCCAGTAGTATTAGTGGTGGGAGGGCCCTCTACAATGAGCAGTTCTTC
>TRBD1|.|TRBJ1-5|TRBV30
CAWSRGQGAQPQHF
TGTGCCTGGAGCCGGGGACAGGGTGCCCAGCCCCAGCATTTT
>.|.|TRBJ1-5|TRBV6-5
CASSYSERRQPQHF
TGTGCCAGCAGTTACTCCGAGCGGAGGCAGCCCCAGCATTTT
>TRBD2|.|TRBJ2-1|TRBV5-1
CASSFSVSGTSGRLTYNEQFF
TGCGCCAGCAGCTTCTCCGTATCCGGGACTAGCGGGAGGTTGACCTACAATGAGCAGTTCTTC
>.|.|TRBJ1-5|TRBV6-5
CASSYMFGQPQHF
TGTGCCAGCAGTTACATGTTCGGCCAGCCCCAGCATTTT
>.|once|TRBJ1-1|TRBV6-1
CASSPRTVGGGAFF
TGTGCCAGCAGCCCAAGGACAGTTGGCGGTGGGGCTTTCTTT
>.|.|TRBJ2-5|TRBV5-6
CASSLTIQETQYF
TGTGCCAGCAGCTTAACTATCCAAGAGACCCAGTACTTC
>.|.|TRBJ2-3|TRBV29-1
CSVAPVSGTDTQYF
TGCAGCGTTGCGCCGGTTTCCGGCACAGATACGCAGTATTTT
>.|.|TRBJ2-1|TRBV5-4
CASSLGGDSYNEQFF
TGTGCCAGCAGCTTAGGAGGGGACTCCTACAATGAGCAGTTCTTC